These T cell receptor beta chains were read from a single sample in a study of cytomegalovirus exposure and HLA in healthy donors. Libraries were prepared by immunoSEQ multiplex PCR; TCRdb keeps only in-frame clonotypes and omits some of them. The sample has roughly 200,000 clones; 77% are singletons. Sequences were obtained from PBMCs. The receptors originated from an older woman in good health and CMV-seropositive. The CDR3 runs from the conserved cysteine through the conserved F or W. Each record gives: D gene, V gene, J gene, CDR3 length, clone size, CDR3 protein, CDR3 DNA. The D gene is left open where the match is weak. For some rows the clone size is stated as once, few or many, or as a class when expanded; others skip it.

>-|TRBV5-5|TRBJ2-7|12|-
CASSSGTYEQYF
TGTGCCAGCAGCTCGGGGACCTACGAGCAGTACTTC
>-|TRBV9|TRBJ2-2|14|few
CASSPRMERGELFF
TGTGCCAGCAGCCCCCGGATGGAGCGCGGGGAGCTGTTTTTT
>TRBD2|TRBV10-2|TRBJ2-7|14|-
CASSEWTSGTEQYF
TGCGCCAGCAGTGAGTGGACTAGCGGTACAGAGCAGTACTTC
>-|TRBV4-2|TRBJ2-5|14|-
CASSHTGRDETQYF
TGTGCCAGCAGCCATACGGGCCGGGATGAGACCCAATACTTC
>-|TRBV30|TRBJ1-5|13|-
CAWSAGNNQPQHF
TGTGCCTGGAGTGCAGGGAACAATCAGCCCCAGCATTTT
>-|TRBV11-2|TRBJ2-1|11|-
CASGGNNEQFF
TGTGCCAGCGGGGGGAACAATGAGCAGTTCTTC
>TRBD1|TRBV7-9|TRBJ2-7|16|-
CASSLFSWTGGDEQYF
TGTGCCAGCAGCTTATTCTCGTGGACAGGGGGGGACGAGCAGTACTTC
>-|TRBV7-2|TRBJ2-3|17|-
CASSLAGGPGGTDTQYF
TGTGCCAGCAGCTTAGCGGGGGGGCCGGGTGGTACAGATACGCAGTATTTT
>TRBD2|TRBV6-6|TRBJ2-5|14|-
CASSYRGSGETQYF
TGTGCCAGCAGTTACCGCGGGAGCGGAGAGACCCAGTACTTC
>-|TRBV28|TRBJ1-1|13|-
CATQSPGDTEAFF
TGTGCCACCCAGTCCCCAGGGGACACTGAAGCTTTCTTT
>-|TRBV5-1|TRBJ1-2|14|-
CASSLADSNYGYTF
TGCGCCAGCAGCTTGGCCGACAGTAACTATGGCTACACCTTC
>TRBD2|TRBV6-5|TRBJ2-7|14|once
CASSYTGGTYEQYF
TGTGCCAGCAGTTACACGGGGGGAACCTACGAGCAGTACTTC
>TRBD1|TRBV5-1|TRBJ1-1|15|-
CASRLSGGQGNEAFF
TGCGCCAGCAGATTGTCGGGGGGACAGGGGAATGAAGCTTTCTTT
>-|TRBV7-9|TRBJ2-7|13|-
CASSLVPAYEQYF
TGTGCCAGCAGCTTAGTCCCAGCCTACGAGCAGTACTTC
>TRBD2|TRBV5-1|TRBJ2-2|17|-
CASATSGGPFNTGELFF
TGCGCCAGTGCGACTAGCGGGGGACCGTTCAACACCGGGGAGCTGTTTTTT
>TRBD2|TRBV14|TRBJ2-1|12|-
CASSQGASGTFF
TGTGCCAGCAGCCAAGGGGCTAGCGGTACGTTCTTC
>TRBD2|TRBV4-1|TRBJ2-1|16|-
CASSQAPLAGGGEQFF
TGCGCCAGCAGCCAAGCCCCGCTAGCGGGGGGGGGTGAGCAGTTCTTC
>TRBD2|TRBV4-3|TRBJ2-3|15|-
CASSPRTSVIDTQYF
TGCGCCAGCAGCCCTCGGACTAGCGTGATAGATACGCAGTATTTT